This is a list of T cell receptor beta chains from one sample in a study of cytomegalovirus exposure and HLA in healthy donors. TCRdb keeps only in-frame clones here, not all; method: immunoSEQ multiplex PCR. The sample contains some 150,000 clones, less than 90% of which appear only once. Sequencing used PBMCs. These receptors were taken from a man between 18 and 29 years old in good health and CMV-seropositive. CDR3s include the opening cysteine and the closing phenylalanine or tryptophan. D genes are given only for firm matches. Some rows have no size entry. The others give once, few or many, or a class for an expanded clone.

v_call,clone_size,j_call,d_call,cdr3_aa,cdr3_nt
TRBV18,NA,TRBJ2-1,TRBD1,CASSPPDRANEQFF,TGTGCCAGCTCACCACCGGACAGGGCCAATGAGCAGTTCTTC
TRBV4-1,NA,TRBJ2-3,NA,CASSQESGSTDTQYF,TGCGCCAGCAGCCAAGAGAGCGGGAGCACAGATACGCAGTATTTT
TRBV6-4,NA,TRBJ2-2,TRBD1,CASSARTGGWTGELFF,TGTGCCAGCAGTGCGAGGACAGGGGGCTGGACCGGGGAGCTGTTTTTT
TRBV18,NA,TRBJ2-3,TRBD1,CASSPSWGQGTDTQYF,TGTGCCAGCTCACCGAGCTGGGGACAGGGGACAGATACGCAGTATTTT
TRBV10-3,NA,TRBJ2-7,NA,CAIKSVGSGVSEQYF,TGTGCCATCAAGTCGGTTGGATCAGGGGTTTCCGAGCAGTACTTC
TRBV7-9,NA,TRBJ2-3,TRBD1,CASSVGTGYDTQYF,TGTGCCAGCAGCGTCGGGACAGGGTATGATACGCAGTATTTT
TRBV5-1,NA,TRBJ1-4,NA,CASNTGQPNEKLFF,TGCGCCAGCAACACCGGACAGCCGAATGAAAAACTGTTTTTT
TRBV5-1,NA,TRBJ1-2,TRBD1,CASSLDSETGDVEGYTF,TGCGCCAGCAGCTTGGATTCAGAGACAGGGGACGTAGAAGGCTACACCTTC
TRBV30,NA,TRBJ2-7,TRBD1,CAWSSGTGVYEQYF,TGTGCCTGGAGTTCAGGGACAGGGGTCTACGAGCAGTACTTC
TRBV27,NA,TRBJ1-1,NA,CASSLNQGGWTEAFF,TGTGCCAGCAGTCTAAACCAGGGAGGGTGGACTGAAGCTTTCTTT
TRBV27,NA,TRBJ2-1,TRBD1,CASSLFSSGQKDDEQFF,TGTGCCAGCAGTTTATTCTCGTCGGGACAGAAAGATGATGAGCAGTTCTTC
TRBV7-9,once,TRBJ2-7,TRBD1,CASSLGDRGRDTSYEQYF,TGTGCCAGCAGCTTAGGGGACAGGGGAAGGGACACCTCCTACGAGCAGTACTTC
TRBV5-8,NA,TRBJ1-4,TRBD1,CASSYHSGTGGEKLFF,TGTGCCAGCAGCTATCACTCCGGGACAGGGGGTGAAAAACTGTTTTTT
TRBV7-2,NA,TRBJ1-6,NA,CASSFNLYPPLHF,TGTGCCAGCAGCTTTAATTTGTATCCACCCCTCCACTTT
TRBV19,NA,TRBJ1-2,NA,CASRGGGEDYGYTF,TGTGCCAGTAGGGGAGGAGGTGAGGACTATGGCTACACCTTC
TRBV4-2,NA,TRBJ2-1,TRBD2,CASSGSGSSNEQFF,TGTGCCAGCAGCGGAAGCGGGAGTTCCAATGAGCAGTTCTTC